The 30 T cell receptor beta chains reported below all come from one sample, sequenced in a study of technical replicates of blood from several donors. Method: immunoSEQ multiplex PCR; TCRdb's copy keeps in-frame clones and lacks some. The sample carries about 78,000 clones, 93% recorded once. Sequencing was performed on T cells isolated from PBMCs. The receptor source for this set is a human donor in good health.

This clone has only one observation. This chain connects TRBV12-5 to TRBJ2-5; TRBD1 might be the D (7 bases). The CDR3 length is 15 residues. The germline V gene encodes CDR1 LGHNT and CDR2 FRNRAP. V lost 0 bases and J lost 5, with 13 bases in between. This CDR3 reads CASGLVRTGGETQYF. CDR3 nucleotide sequence: TGTGCTAGTGGTTTGGTTCGGACAGGAGGGGAGACCCAGTACTTC.

In nucleotides, the CDR3 is TGTGCCAGTCACTCAGGGGTTTCGGGCAATCAGCCCCAGCATTTT. This sequence encodes CASHSGVSGNQPQHF. The chain carries TRBV19 and TRBJ1-5; perhaps TRBD1 as D (6 bases). Trimming removed 8 bases from V and 2 bases from J, with 16 bases in between. The CDR3 has 15 residues. Germline V gives CDR1 LNHDA, CDR2 SQIVND (reference sequence). The full variable domain, its missing parts supplied by reference TRBV19 and TRBJ1-5, is DGGITQSPKYLFRKEGQNVTLSCEQNLNHDAMYWYRQDPGQGLRLIYYSQIVNDFQKGDIAEGYSVSREKKESFPLTVTSAQKNPTAFYLCASHSGVSGNQPQHFGDGTRLSIL.

The V gene is TRBV25-1, the J gene TRBJ1-2, with no clear D. Trimming took off 4 bases at V and 4 bases at J, with 7 bases between the two ends. In germline, CDR1 is MGHDK, CDR2 SYGVNS. The CDR3 is 12 amino acids. The CDR3 coding sequence is TGTGCCAGCAGTGCCTATCCCTATGGCTACACCTTC. This gives the protein CASSAYPYGYTF.

The rearrangement links TRBV5-1 to TRBJ1-1; maybe TRBD1 (6 bases). The CDR3 length is 17 residues. The germline V gene has CDR1 SGHRS and CDR2 YFSETQ. V lost 0 bases and J 2 bases, leaving 17 bases between the germline ends. CDR3 DNA sequence: TGCGCCAGCAGCTTGGCCGCAGGGGCAAGTTTCAACACTGAAGCTTTCTTT. Protein product: CASSLAAGASFNTEAFF. Filled out from reference TRBV5-1 and TRBJ1-1, the complete variable domain reads KAGVTQTPRYLIKTRGQQVTLSCSPISGHRSVSWYQQTPGQGLQFLFEYFSETQRNKGNFPGRFSGRQFSNSRSEMNVSTLELGDSALYLCASSLAAGASFNTEAFFGQGTRLTVV.

This sequence joins TRBV5-6 and TRBJ2-3; D call uncertain. The CDR3 contains 15 residues. The germline V gene has CDR1 SGHDT and CDR2 YYEEEE. V was cut by 1 base and J by 2 bases, with 11 bases left in between. The CDR3 DNA follows: TGTGCCAGCAGCTTGCCGAGCCGAGTCACAGATACGCAGTATTTT. This sequence encodes CASSLPSRVTDTQYF. Full variable domain (remainder filled in from reference TRBV5-6 and TRBJ2-3): DAGVTQSPTHLIKTRGQQVTLRCSPKSGHDTVSWYQQALGQGPQFIFQYYEEEERQRGNFPDRFSGHQFPNYSSELNVNALLLGDSALYLCASSLPSRVTDTQYFGPGTRLTVL.

This clone was seen just once. The CDR3 spells CASSLGQPTGEAFF. The CDR3, as DNA: TGTGCCAGCAGTTTAGGCCAACCGACAGGAGAAGCTTTCTTT. The rearrangement joins TRBV27 to TRBJ1-1, with D tentatively TRBD1 (6 bases). Deletions cut 2 bases from V and 8 bases from J, with 15 bases between. The CDR3 length is 14 residues. Germline V CDR1 and CDR2: MNHEY, SMNVEV (reference sequence).

V usage is TRBV9 and J usage is TRBJ1-2; 11 bases are a match to TRBD1. The CDR3 is made up of 13 amino acids. Per the germline V gene, CDR1 is SGDLS and CDR2 is YYNGEE. V lost 3 bases and J lost 9; bases outside the gene matches: 4. The CDR3 sequence is CASSGTGGRSYTF. In DNA, the CDR3 is TGTGCCAGCAGCGGGACAGGGGGCAGGAGCTACACCTTC.

This chain links TRBV10-2 with TRBJ2-1; D remains ambiguous. The CDR3 covers 14 residues. V was cut by 0 bases and J by 3 bases, with 6 bases left in between. CDR1 and CDR2 from the germline V gene are WSHSY and SAAADI. CDR3 bases: TGCGCCAGCAGTGAGTCACACCGCTACAATGAGCAGTTCTTC. This sequence encodes CASSESHRYNEQFF.

This chain links TRBV10-2 with TRBJ2-7, with D perhaps matching TRBD2 (6 bases). The ends were cut back, 6 bases at V and 4 bases at J, with 19 bases in the middle. This CDR3 spans 15 amino acids. Germline V CDR1 and CDR2: WSHSY, SAAADI. CDR3 residues: CASSYRRDFNYEQYF. For the CDR3, the DNA is TGCGCCAGCAGCTATCGCAGGGACTTTAATTACGAGCAGTACTTC.

The chain combines TRBV5-1 with TRBJ2-1; no clear D. The CDR3 runs 13 residues. The V gene's germline CDR1 is SGHRS and CDR2 YFSETQ. The ends were cut back, 0 bases at V and 4 bases at J, with 5 bases in the middle. Written as DNA, the CDR3 is TGCGCCAGCAGCTTGGGCGTATACAATGAGCAGTTCTTC. Encoded protein: CASSLGVYNEQFF.

The chain combines TRBV29-1 with TRBJ1-2; D remains unclear. This CDR3 contains 15 residues. V was cut by 0 bases and J by 0 bases, with 11 bases left in between. Germline CDR1 and CDR2: SQVTM and ANQGSEA. As DNA, the CDR3 is TGCAGCGTTGAAGATCGCGGAAGTCCTAACTATGGCTACACCTTC. As protein: CSVEDRGSPNYGYTF. The whole variable domain, filled in from reference TRBV29-1 and TRBJ1-2, reads SAVISQKPSRDICQRGTSLTIQCQVDSQVTMMFWYRQQPGQSLTLIATANQGSEATYESGFVIDKFPISRPNLTFSTLTVSNMSPEDSSIYLCSVEDRGSPNYGYTFGSGTRLTVV.

V usage is TRBV5-1 and J usage is TRBJ2-5; TRBD2 matches 7 bases. J lost 2 bases, V lost 4 bases, and 5 bases had no gene match. This CDR3 is built from 14 residues. Per germline, CDR1 SGHRS and CDR2 YFSETQ. CDR3 nucleotides: TGCGCCAGCAGCAGCGGGACTGTTCAAGAGACCCAGTACTTC. Translated: CASSSGTVQETQYF.

A single count supports this clone. The chain has TRBV4-3 and TRBJ2-3; 13 bases line up with TRBD2. The CDR3 extends over 19 amino acids. Germline V lookup: CDR1 LGHNA, CDR2 YSLEER. V lost 3 bases and J lost 1; bases outside the gene matches: 10. Here the CDR3 reads CASSHGLAGDSYGTDTQYF. The CDR3 DNA reads TGCGCCAGCAGCCACGGACTAGCGGGAGATAGTTACGGCACAGATACGCAGTATTTT.

The rearrangement links TRBV5-6 to TRBJ2-3; 7 bases fit TRBD2. Looked up from germline, CDR1 is SGHDT and CDR2 is YYEEEE. Trimming at V came to 1 base and at J to 4 bases, leaving 0 bases not matched to a gene. CDR3 size: 13 residues. Written as DNA, the CDR3 is TGTGCCAGCAGCTTGCGGGGGGCAGATACGCAGTATTTT. This sequence encodes CASSLRGADTQYF.

The J gene is TRBJ2-7, the V gene TRBV29-1, with 9 bases aligning to TRBD1. The germline V gene encodes CDR1 SQVTM and CDR2 ANQGSEA. V dropped 7 bases and J dropped 4; count of bases not matched to a gene: 11. The CDR3 loop spans 14 amino acids. CDR3 in DNA: TGCAGCGCCACCCCCGGGACAGGGTGGTACGAGCAGTACTTC. Translation gives CSATPGTGWYEQYF.

The chain is built from TRBV29-1 and TRBJ2-7; weak D call: TRBD1 (6 bases). The germline V gene has CDR1 SQVTM and CDR2 ANQGSEA. CDR3 size: 13 residues. Trimming pared 4 bases from V and 3 bases from J, leaving 13 bases between. The CDR3 region is CSVAARGRYEQYF. The CDR3 bases are TGCAGCGTTGCAGCCAGGGGACGCTACGAGCAGTACTTC.

This clone was found once. The chain uses TRBV4-3 and TRBJ2-2; a possible D gene is TRBD2 (5 bases). This CDR3 has 18 amino acids. Deletions cut 3 bases from V and 4 bases from J, with 21 bases between. Germline values: CDR1 LGHNA, CDR2 YSLEER. The CDR3 coding sequence is TGCGCCAGCAGCCACCGGGAATTTTGGAGAAAGGTCACCGGGGAGCTGTTTTTT. This translates into CASSHREFWRKVTGELFF.

CDR3 coding DNA: TGTGCCAGCAGCAAAGGGACAGGGGAAGAGACCCAGTACTTC. It translates to CASSKGTGEETQYF. The chain recombines TRBV21-1 with TRBJ2-5; the table's D call TRBD1 went unverified against the DNA. TRBV21-1 is shown as a pseudogene. This CDR3 is built from 14 residues.

V is TRBV7-9 and J is TRBJ1-1, with D unresolved. CDR3 size: 13 residues. Looked up from germline, CDR1 is SEHNR and CDR2 is FQNEAQ (reference sequence). Trimming left V 5 bases short and J 8 bases short, with 15 bases between. CDR3 sequence (DNA): TGTGCCAGCAGCCACAGATCGCTACTGGAAGCTTTCTTT. It encodes CASSHRSLLEAFF.

The chain uses TRBV21-1 and TRBJ2-7; TRBD1 is taken as the D call from the table, unchecked against the DNA. TRBV21-1 is a pseudogene locus. This CDR3 contains 14 residues. CDR3 bases: TGTGCCAGCAGCAAAGATGGCTTTACCTACGAGCAGTACTTC. This sequence encodes CASSKDGFTYEQYF.

The J gene is TRBJ1-5, the V gene TRBV5-6, with a tentative D call TRBD1 (5 bases). Germline values: CDR1 SGHDT, CDR2 YYEEEE. The CDR3 consists of 16 residues. Trimming shortened V by 4 bases and J by 5 bases, and 19 bases separated the two germline ends. CDR3: CASSAGAGVADQPQHF. In DNA, the CDR3 is TGTGCCAGCAGCGCGGGAGCGGGGGTGGCCGATCAGCCCCAGCATTTT.

The chain employs TRBV9 and TRBJ2-5; the D gene is possibly TRBD1 (6 bases). Germline assignment: CDR1 SGDLS and CDR2 YYNGEE. V was cut by 3 bases and J by 1 base, with 10 bases left in between. The CDR3 has 14 residues. The CDR3 region is CASSDTGFQETQYF. CDR3 in DNA: TGTGCCAGCAGCGATACAGGGTTCCAAGAGACCCAGTACTTC.

This chain connects TRBV27 to TRBJ2-2, with D unresolved. Trimming removed 3 bases from V and 1 base from J, with 3 bases in between. This CDR3 has 13 amino acids. CDR1 MNHEY and CDR2 SMNVEV come from the germline V gene (reference sequence). CDR3 loop: CASSFGNTGELFF. CDR3 DNA: TGTGCCAGCAGTTTCGGGAACACCGGGGAGCTGTTTTTT.

V and J are TRBV2 and TRBJ2-1, with D perhaps matching TRBD1 (5 bases). Germline V CDR1 and CDR2: SNHLY, FYNNEI. Trimming pared 4 bases from V and 1 base from J, leaving 11 bases between. This CDR3 is built from 15 residues. CDR3 amino acids: CASSVGAVSYNEQFF. CDR3 DNA: TGTGCCAGCAGTGTTGGGGCCGTGTCCTACAATGAGCAGTTCTTC. The whole variable domain, filled in from reference TRBV2 and TRBJ2-1, reads EPEVTQTPSHQVTQMGQEVILRCVPISNHLYFYWYRQILGQKVEFLVSFYNNEISEKSEIFDDQFSVERPDGSNFTLKIRSTKLEDSAMYFCASSVGAVSYNEQFFGPGTRLTVL.

This chain joins TRBV7-2 and TRBJ2-7; maybe TRBD2 (5 bases). The CDR3 runs 14 residues. From germline, CDR1 is SGHTA and CDR2 FQGNSA. Trimming pared 5 bases from V and 3 bases from J, leaving 14 bases between. DNA of the CDR3: TGTGCCAGCAGCGTTCGGGGTCAGGACTACGAGCAGTACTTC. As protein: CASSVRGQDYEQYF. The whole variable domain, filled in from reference TRBV7-2 and TRBJ2-7, reads GAGVSQSPSNKVTEKGKDVELRCDPISGHTALYWYRQSLGQGLEFLIYFQGNSAPDKSGLPSDRFSAERTGGSVSTLTIQRTQQEDSAVYLCASSVRGQDYEQYFGPGTRLTVT.

This chain links TRBV2 with TRBJ2-2; 7 bases line up with TRBD1. Germline V gene sequence: CDR1 SNHLY, CDR2 FYNNEI. The CDR3 sequence is 14 residues long. Trimming at V came to 8 bases and at J to 0 bases, leaving 3 bases not matched to a gene. The chain's CDR3 is CASRGGSNTGELFF. The CDR3 nucleotides read TGTGCCAGCCGAGGGGGCTCGAACACCGGGGAGCTGTTTTTT.

This chain links TRBV19 with TRBJ1-2; D possibly corresponds to TRBD1 (6 bases). CDR3 size: 15 residues. Trimming took off 7 bases at V and 0 bases at J, with 15 bases between the two ends. Germline CDR1 LNHDA, CDR2 SQIVND (reference sequence). CDR3 in amino acids: CASTRTAQANYGYTF. In nucleotides, the CDR3 is TGTGCCAGTACACGGACAGCCCAAGCTAACTATGGCTACACCTTC.

V usage is TRBV10-3 and J usage is TRBJ2-1; 10 bases match TRBD2. Per the germline V gene, CDR1 is ENHRY and CDR2 is SYGVKD. This CDR3 contains 14 residues. V dropped 4 bases and J dropped 3; count of bases not matched to a gene: 0. The chain's CDR3 is CAISGTSGYNEQFF. CDR3 coding DNA: TGTGCCATCAGTGGGACTAGCGGCTACAATGAGCAGTTCTTC.

The rearrangement links TRBV2 to TRBJ1-5, with 7 bases identical to TRBD1. The CDR3 contains 15 residues. V lost 6 bases, J lost 0 bases, and 5 bases stayed unmatched. Per germline, CDR1 SNHLY and CDR2 FYNNEI. The CDR3 region is CASRGTALSNQPQHF. CDR3 bases: TGTGCCAGCAGGGGGACAGCCCTTAGCAATCAGCCCCAGCATTTT.

This rearrangement joins TRBV27 to TRBJ2-2; the match to TRBD2 covers 8 bases. CDR1 and CDR2 from the germline V gene are MNHEY and SMNVEV (reference sequence). The CDR3 spans 16 residues. V lost 3 bases, J lost 3 bases, and 6 bases stayed unmatched. This CDR3 is CASSFSGSGDTGELFF. The CDR3 nucleotides are TGTGCCAGCAGTTTCAGCGGGAGTGGAGACACCGGGGAGCTGTTTTTT.